The T cell receptor (beta chain) under discussion was sequenced for a study of OX40 agonist ivuxolimab in advanced cancers. Generated by immunoSEQ multiplex PCR, the TCRdb table keeps only in-frame clones and is missing some. Of roughly 26,000 clones in the sample, 76% were seen once. The CDR3 extends over 15 amino acids. The V gene lost 0 bases and the J gene lost 5 bases, with 12 bases spanning the gap. The germline gives CDR1 SGHTA, CDR2 FQGTGA. Sequencing was performed on CD4+ or CD8+ T cells sorted from blood, taken in a trial of the OX40 agonist ivuxolimab. The gene calls are TRBV7-3 and TRBJ2-3; the D gene is possibly TRBD1 (5 bases). The receptor was derived from an adult with an advanced solid tumor such as melanoma, head and neck, liver or kidney cancer. CDR3 protein: CASSLTGPGQDTQYF. CDR3 coding DNA: TGTGCCAGCAGCTTAACGGGTCCAGGGCAAGATACGCAGTATTTT.